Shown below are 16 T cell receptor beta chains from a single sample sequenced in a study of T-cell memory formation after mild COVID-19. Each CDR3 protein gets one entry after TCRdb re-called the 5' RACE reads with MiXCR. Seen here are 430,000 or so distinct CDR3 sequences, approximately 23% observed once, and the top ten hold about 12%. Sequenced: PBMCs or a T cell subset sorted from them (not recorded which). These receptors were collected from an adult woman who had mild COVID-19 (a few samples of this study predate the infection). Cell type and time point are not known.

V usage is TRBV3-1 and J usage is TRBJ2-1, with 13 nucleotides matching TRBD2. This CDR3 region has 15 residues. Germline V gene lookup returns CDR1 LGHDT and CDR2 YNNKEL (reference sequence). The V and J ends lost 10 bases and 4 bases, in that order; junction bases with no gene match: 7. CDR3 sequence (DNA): TGTGCCACCTCCGAACTAGCGGGGGGGTACAATGAGCAGTTCTTC. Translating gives CATSELAGGYNEQFF.

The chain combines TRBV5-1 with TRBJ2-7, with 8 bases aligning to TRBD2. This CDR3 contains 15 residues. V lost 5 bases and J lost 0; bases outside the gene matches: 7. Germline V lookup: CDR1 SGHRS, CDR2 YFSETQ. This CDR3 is CASSYTSGGSYEQYF. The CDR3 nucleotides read TGCGCCAGCAGTTATACTAGCGGAGGCTCCTACGAGCAGTACTTC.

The CDR3 is CSASALGQGRTDTQYF. CDR3 bases: TGCAGTGCTAGCGCCTTAGGACAGGGCCGCACAGATACGCAGTATTTT. The chain uses TRBV20-1 and TRBJ2-3; 8 bases map to TRBD1. The CDR3 sequence is 16 residues long. CDR1 is DFQATT, CDR2 SNEGSKA, per germline (reference sequence). Trimming at V came to 3 bases and at J to 1 base, leaving 9 bases not matched to a gene.

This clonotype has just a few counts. The CDR3 bases are TGTGCCAGCAGTCGCGGGGGAGAATGGGAGACCCAGTACTTC. It codes for CASSRGGEWETQYF. The V and J genes are TRBV9 and TRBJ2-5, with 7 bases matching TRBD2. After removal of 5 bases from V and 5 bases from J, the junction contained 9 bases not matched to a gene. CDR3 length: 14 residues. Germline values: CDR1 SGDLS, CDR2 YYNGEE.

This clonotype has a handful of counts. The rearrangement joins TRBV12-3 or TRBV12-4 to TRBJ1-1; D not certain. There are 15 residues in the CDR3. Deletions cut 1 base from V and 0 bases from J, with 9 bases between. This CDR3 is CASSLGPGLNTEAFF. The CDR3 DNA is TGTGCCAGCAGTTTAGGTCCGGGTTTGAACACTGAAGCTTTCTTT.

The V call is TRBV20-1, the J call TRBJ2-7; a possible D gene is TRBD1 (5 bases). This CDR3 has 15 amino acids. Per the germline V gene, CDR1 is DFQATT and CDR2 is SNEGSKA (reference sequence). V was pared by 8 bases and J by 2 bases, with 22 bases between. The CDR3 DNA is TGCAGTCCTCAAGGCTCGTTGCAGGGCCCCTACGAGCAGTACTTC. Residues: CSPQGSLQGPYEQYF.

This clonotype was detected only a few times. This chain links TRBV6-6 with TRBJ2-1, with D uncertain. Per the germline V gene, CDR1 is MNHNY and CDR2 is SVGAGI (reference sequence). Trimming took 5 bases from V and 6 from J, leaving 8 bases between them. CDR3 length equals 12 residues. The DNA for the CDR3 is TGTGCCAGCAGTATAGACGTCAATGAGCAGTTCTTC. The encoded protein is CASSIDVNEQFF.

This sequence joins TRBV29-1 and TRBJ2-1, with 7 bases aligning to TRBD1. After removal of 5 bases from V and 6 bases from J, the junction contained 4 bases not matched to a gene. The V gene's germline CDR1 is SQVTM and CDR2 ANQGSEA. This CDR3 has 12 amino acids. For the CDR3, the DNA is TGCAGCGTTCCCCCAGGGGGCAATGAGCAGTTCTTC. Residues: CSVPPGGNEQFF.

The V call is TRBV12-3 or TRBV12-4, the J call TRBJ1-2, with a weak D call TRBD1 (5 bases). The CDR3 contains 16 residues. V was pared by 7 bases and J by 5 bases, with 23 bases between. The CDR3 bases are TGTGCCAGCACTTCCTTTTCGGGGGGAGTGCTTTATGGCTACACCTTC. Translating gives CASTSFSGGVLYGYTF.

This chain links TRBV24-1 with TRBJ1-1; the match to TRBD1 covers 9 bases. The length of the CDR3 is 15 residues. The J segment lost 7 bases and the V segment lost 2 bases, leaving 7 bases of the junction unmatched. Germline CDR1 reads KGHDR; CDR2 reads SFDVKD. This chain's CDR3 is CATSDSSGQGREAFF. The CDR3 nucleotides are TGTGCCACCAGTGATTCCTCGGGACAGGGCCGTGAAGCTTTCTTT.

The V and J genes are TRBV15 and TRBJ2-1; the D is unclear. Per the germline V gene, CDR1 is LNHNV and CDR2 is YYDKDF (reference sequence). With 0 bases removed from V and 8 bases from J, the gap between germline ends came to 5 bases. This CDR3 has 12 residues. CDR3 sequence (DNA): TGTGCCACCAGCAGAGAACGCCATGAGCAGTTCTTC. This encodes CATSRERHEQFF.

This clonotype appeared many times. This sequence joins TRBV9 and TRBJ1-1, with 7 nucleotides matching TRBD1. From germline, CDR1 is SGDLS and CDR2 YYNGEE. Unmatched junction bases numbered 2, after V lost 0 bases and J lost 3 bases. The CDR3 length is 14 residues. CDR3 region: CASSVEGQDTEAFF. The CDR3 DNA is TGTGCCAGCAGCGTAGAAGGACAGGACACTGAAGCTTTCTTT.

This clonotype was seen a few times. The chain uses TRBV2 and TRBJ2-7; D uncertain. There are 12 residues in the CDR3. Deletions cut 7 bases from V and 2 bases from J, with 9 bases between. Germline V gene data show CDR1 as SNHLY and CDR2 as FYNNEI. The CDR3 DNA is TGTGCCAGCAAGGTTAAACCCTACGAGCAGTACTTC. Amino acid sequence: CASKVKPYEQYF.

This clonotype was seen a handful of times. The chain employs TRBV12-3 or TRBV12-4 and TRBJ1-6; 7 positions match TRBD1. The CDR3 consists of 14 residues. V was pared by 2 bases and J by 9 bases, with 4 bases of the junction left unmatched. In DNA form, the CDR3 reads TGTGCCAGCAGTTTAACAGGGGTTACTTCACCCCTCCACTTT. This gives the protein CASSLTGVTSPLHF.

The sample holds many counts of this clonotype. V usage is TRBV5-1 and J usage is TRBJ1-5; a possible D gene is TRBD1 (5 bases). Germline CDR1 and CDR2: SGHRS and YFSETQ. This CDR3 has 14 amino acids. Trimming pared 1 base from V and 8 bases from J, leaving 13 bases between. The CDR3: CASSLLGEGEPQHF. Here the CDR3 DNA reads TGCGCCAGCAGCTTGTTGGGGGAAGGGGAGCCCCAGCATTTT.

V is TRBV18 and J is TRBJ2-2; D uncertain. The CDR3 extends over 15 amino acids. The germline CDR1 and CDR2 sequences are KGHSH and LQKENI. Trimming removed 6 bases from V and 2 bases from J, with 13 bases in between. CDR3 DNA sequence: TGTGCCAGCTCTCCCATGACACGTAACACCGGGGAGCTGTTTTTT. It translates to CASSPMTRNTGELFF. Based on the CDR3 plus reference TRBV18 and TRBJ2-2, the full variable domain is NAGVMQNPRHLVRRRGQEARLRCSPMKGHSHVYWYRQLPEEGLKFMVYLQKENIIDESGMPKERFSAEFPKEGPSILRIQQVVRGDSAAYFCASSPMTRNTGELFFGEGSRLTVL.